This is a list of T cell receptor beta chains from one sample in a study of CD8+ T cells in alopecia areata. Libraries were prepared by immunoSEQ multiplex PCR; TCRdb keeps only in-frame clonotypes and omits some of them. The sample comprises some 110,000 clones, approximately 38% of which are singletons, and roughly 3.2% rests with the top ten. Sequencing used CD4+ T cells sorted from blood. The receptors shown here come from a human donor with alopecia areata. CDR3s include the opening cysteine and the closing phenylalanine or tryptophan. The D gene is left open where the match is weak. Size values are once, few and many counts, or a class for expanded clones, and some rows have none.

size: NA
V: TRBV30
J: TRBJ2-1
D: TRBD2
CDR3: CAWSRLTSLNEQFF
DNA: TGTGCCTGGAGTAGGTTGACTAGCTTAAATGAGCAGTTCTTC

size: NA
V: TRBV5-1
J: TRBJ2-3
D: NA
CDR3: CASSLADTQYF
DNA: TGCGCCAGCAGCTTGGCGGATACGCAGTATTTT

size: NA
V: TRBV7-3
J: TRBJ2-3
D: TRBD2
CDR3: CASSSGLAGGTDTQYF
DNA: TGTGCCAGCAGCTCAGGTTTAGCGGGAGGCACAGATACGCAGTATTTT

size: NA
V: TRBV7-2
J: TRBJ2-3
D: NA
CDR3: CASSLVLALSTDTQYF
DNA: TGTGCCAGCAGCTTAGTGTTAGCGCTGAGCACAGATACGCAGTATTTT

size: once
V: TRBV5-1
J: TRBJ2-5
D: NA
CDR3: CASSLAERSGRETQYF
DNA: TGCGCCAGCAGCTTGGCCGAGAGGTCCGGGCGAGAGACCCAGTACTTC

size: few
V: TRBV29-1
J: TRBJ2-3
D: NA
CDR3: CSVVEGALADTQYF
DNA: TGCAGCGTTGTTGAAGGGGCTCTTGCAGATACGCAGTATTTT

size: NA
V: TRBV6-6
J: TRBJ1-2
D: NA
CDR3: CASSYSGSYGYTF
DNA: TGTGCCAGCAGTTACTCAGGGTCCTATGGCTACACCTTC

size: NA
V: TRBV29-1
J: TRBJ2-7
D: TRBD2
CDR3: CSVRIFPGLAGGLGEQYF
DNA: TGCAGCGTTCGGATCTTCCCCGGACTAGCGGGAGGCTTGGGAGAGCAGTACTTC

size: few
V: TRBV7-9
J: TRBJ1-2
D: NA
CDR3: CASSYQGDYGYTF
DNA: TGTGCCAGCAGCTACCAGGGAGACTATGGCTACACCTTC

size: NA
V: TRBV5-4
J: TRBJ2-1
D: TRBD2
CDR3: CASSPGGTQVRTNEQFF
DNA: TGTGCCAGCAGTCCCGGGGGGACCCAGGTCCGGACCAATGAGCAGTTCTTC

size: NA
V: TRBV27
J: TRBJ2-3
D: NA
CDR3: CASRGRRTDTQYF
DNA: TGTGCCAGCAGGGGACGCCGCACAGATACGCAGTATTTT

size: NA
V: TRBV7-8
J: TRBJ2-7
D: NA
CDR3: CASSPRPGEQYF
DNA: TGTGCCAGCAGCCCCCGACCGGGAGAGCAGTACTTC

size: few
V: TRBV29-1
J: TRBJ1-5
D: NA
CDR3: CSVTVTGHDSNQPQHF
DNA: TGCAGCGTCACCGTTACAGGGCACGATAGCAATCAGCCCCAGCATTTT

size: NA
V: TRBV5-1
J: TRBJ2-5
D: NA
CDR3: CASSLRQNQETQYF
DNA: TGCGCCAGCAGCTTACGACAAAACCAAGAGACCCAGTACTTC

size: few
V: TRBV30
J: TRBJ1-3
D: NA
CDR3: CAWGRGRSSGNTIYF
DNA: TGTGCCTGGGGGAGGGGAAGGTCGTCTGGAAACACCATATATTTT

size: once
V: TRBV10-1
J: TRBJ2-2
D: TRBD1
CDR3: CASSGDSNTGELFF
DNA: TGCGCCAGCAGTGGGGACAGCAACACCGGGGAGCTGTTTTTT

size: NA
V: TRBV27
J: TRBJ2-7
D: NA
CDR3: CASKTDEIAYEQYF
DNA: TGTGCCAGCAAAACTGACGAAATTGCCTACGAGCAGTACTTC

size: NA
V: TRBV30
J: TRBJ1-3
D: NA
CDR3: CAWSKGYSGNTIYF
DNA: TGTGCCTGGAGTAAAGGATATAGTGGAAACACCATATATTTT

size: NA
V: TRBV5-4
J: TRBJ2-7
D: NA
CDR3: CASSLGPVGGGYEQYF
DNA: TGTGCCAGCAGCTTGGGGCCAGTTGGAGGCGGCTACGAGCAGTACTTC

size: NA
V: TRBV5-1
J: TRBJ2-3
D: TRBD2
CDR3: CASSLVPGGRDTQYF
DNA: TGCGCCAGCAGCTTGGTTCCGGGGGGGAGAGATACGCAGTATTTT

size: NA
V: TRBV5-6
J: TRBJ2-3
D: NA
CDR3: CASSLDLGPDTQYF
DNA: TGTGCCAGCAGCTTGGACCTAGGACCAGATACGCAGTATTTT

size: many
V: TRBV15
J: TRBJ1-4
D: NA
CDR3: CATSTFPARELFF
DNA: TGTGCCACCAGCACGTTTCCGGCCCGGGAACTGTTTTTT

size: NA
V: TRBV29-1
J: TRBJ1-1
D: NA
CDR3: CSATTGSTEAFF
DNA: TGCAGCGCTACAACAGGAAGCACTGAAGCTTTCTTT

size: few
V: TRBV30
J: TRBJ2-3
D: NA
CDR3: CAWTGALTDTQYF
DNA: TGTGCCTGGACAGGGGCCCTCACAGATACGCAGTATTTT

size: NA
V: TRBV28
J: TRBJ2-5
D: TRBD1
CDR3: CATLRGQGVETQYF
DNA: TGTGCTACTCTAAGGGGGCAGGGAGTAGAGACCCAGTACTTC

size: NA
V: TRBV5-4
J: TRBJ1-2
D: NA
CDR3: CASTHGQQDYGYTF
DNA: TGTGCCAGCACCCACGGACAGCAAGACTATGGCTACACCTTC

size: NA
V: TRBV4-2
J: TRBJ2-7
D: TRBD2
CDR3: CASSQEVPLASGGGTYEQYF
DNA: TGTGCCAGCAGCCAAGAAGTTCCCCTAGCAAGCGGGGGGGGTACCTACGAGCAGTACTTC

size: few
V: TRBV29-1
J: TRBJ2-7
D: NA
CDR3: CSVAGDGPYEQYF
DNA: TGCAGCGTTGCGGGAGACGGACCCTACGAGCAGTACTTC

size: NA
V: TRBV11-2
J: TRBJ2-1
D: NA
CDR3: CASSSQDGGHNEQFF
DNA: TGTGCCAGCAGCTCCCAGGACGGGGGGCACAATGAGCAGTTCTTC

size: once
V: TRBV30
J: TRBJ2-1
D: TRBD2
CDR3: CAWSVLASGSYEQFF
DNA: TGTGCCTGGAGTGTACTAGCTAGCGGGAGTTATGAGCAGTTCTTC

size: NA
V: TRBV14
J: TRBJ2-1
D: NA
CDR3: CASSQAGIRYNEQFF
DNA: TGTGCCAGCAGCCAAGCGGGTATCCGGTACAATGAGCAGTTCTTC